Sequencing of this T cell receptor beta chain was carried out in a study of PD-1 blockade in classical Hodgkin lymphoma. The assay was immunoSEQ multiplex PCR, and TCRdb's table has in-frame clones only and misses some. The sample records more than 12,000 clones, around four fifths being singletons. Patients all relapsed after autologous stem cell transplantation, and there was variation in brentuximab vedotin exposure. This TCR was recovered from a human donor with classical Hodgkin lymphoma. Sequenced here: peripheral blood mononuclear cells (PBMCs), sampled before the second cycle of nivolumab.

The CDR3 here is CAIRPGLAGVHEQYF. The CDR3 DNA reads as TGTGCCATCAGACCGGGACTAGCGGGAGTACACGAGCAGTACTTC. V usage is TRBV10-3 and J usage is TRBJ2-7; 14 bases line up with TRBD2. Trimming removed 6 bases from V and 5 bases from J; junction bases left unmatched: 6. The CDR3 spans 15 residues. Per the germline V gene, CDR1 is ENHRY and CDR2 is SYGVKD.